This T cell receptor (beta chain) was obtained from a study of PD-1 blockade in mismatch repair-deficient tumors. Notes on the study in general: After pembrolizumab, tumor-resident clones rose rapidly, then generally contracted before radiologic responses.

As to this clone: What it binds is unknown.

TCRdb keeps only in-frame clones here, not all; method: immunoSEQ multiplex PCR. The table records over 60,000 clones, about nine tenths of them present only once. TCR sequencing covered a few patients who responded to pembrolizumab. This TCR came from an adult with mismatch repair-deficient cancer. The sequences come from peripheral blood, collected 52 weeks after starting pembrolizumab.

CDR3 in amino acids: CASSLLAGAPGELFF. The CDR3 DNA reads TGCGCCAGCAGCTTGTTAGCGGGAGCGCCCGGGGAGCTGTTTTTT. The V gene is TRBV5-1, the J gene TRBJ2-2; 9 nucleotides line up with TRBD2. Germline CDR1 reads SGHRS; CDR2 reads YFSETQ. The CDR3 has 15 residues. Trimming cost V 1 base and J 6 bases; bases outside gene matches: 4.